This passage covers 29 T cell receptor beta chains from one sample sequenced in a study of CD8 T cells in ankylosing spondylitis. One entry per CDR3 protein results from TCRdb running MiXCR on the 5' RACE reads. The sample records 100,000 to 150,000 distinct CDR3 sequences, roughly 7.3% being singletons. The material sequenced was blood, either unsorted or a sorted T cell fraction (not recorded which). The receptors derive from a male donor with ankylosing spondylitis or in good health (not recorded which).

There are many counts of this clonotype. V and J are TRBV12-3 or TRBV12-4 and TRBJ2-7; D call uncertain. The germline V and J ends were trimmed by 0 bases and 3 bases, with 9 bases remaining between them. CDR3 size: 14 residues. This chain's CDR3 is CASSLAENLYEQYF. As DNA, the CDR3 is TGTGCCAGCAGTTTAGCGGAGAACCTCTACGAGCAGTACTTC.

This clonotype was detected many times. This rearrangement joins TRBV20-1 to TRBJ2-3; 9 nucleotides line up with TRBD2. The CDR3 consists of 14 residues. J gave up 0 bases and V 5 bases, and 3 bases lay outside the gene matches. Germline assignment: CDR1 DFQATT and CDR2 SNEGSKA (reference sequence). The CDR3 reads CSAPGLASTDTQYF. CDR3 DNA: TGCAGTGCTCCGGGACTAGCTAGCACAGATACGCAGTATTTT.

This clonotype showed up many times. The V call is TRBV30, the J call TRBJ1-2, with D possibly TRBD1 on 6 matching bases. Germline V gene sequence: CDR1 GTSNPN, CDR2 SVGIG (reference sequence). Deletions cut 1 base from V and 8 bases from J, with 14 bases between. The CDR3 is 13 amino acids. CDR3 in DNA: TGTGCCTGGAGTGGGGACATCGAAAGGGGCTACACCTTC. It codes for CAWSGDIERGYTF.

This clonotype was counted at least ten times. The gene calls are TRBV18 and TRBJ2-7; maybe TRBD1 (6 bases). Germline V gene sequence: CDR1 KGHSH, CDR2 LQKENI. V dropped 6 bases and J dropped 0 bases, with 12 bases sitting between them. CDR3 length: 14 residues. CDR3 nucleotide sequence: TGTGCCAGCTCGCCTCAGGGGACCTCCTACGAGCAGTACTTC. Protein sequence: CASSPQGTSYEQYF.

In its sample, this clonotype was seen many times. The chain is built from TRBV5-1 and TRBJ1-1; D unresolved. The germline V and J ends were trimmed by 5 bases and 2 bases, with 10 bases remaining between them. The CDR3 extends over 13 amino acids. Germline V gene sequence: CDR1 SGHRS, CDR2 YFSETQ. The CDR3 region is CASREQSNTEAFF. The CDR3 nucleotides are TGCGCCAGCAGGGAACAGTCTAACACTGAAGCTTTCTTT.

The rearrangement uses TRBV5-1 and TRBJ1-1; D is perhaps TRBD1 (5 bases). CDR1 and CDR2 from the germline V gene are SGHRS and YFSETQ. CDR3 size: 15 residues. V lost 3 bases and J lost 1, with 13 bases in between. The CDR3, as DNA: TGCGCCAGCAGCTCCCAAGGGACGGAGAACACTGAAGCTTTCTTT. Residues: CASSSQGTENTEAFF. Combining the CDR3 with reference TRBV5-1 and TRBJ1-1 gives the whole variable domain KAGVTQTPRYLIKTRGQQVTLSCSPISGHRSVSWYQQTPGQGLQFLFEYFSETQRNKGNFPGRFSGRQFSNSRSEMNVSTLELGDSALYLCASSSQGTENTEAFFGQGTRLTVV.

This clonotype was counted only a few times. This rearrangement joins TRBV4-2 to TRBJ2-1, with TRBD1 matching over 7 bases. Germline V gene lookup returns CDR1 LGHNA and CDR2 YNFKEQ. The J segment lost 6 bases and the V segment lost 1 base, leaving 3 bases of the junction unmatched. CDR3 length equals 14 residues. The CDR3 region has the DNA TGTGCCAGCAGCCAAGTATGGGACAGCAATGAGCAGTTCTTC. Protein sequence: CASSQVWDSNEQFF.

This clonotype has just one count. The rearrangement uses TRBV7-2 and TRBJ2-7; D is uncertain. This CDR3 is 14 amino acids long. Per germline, CDR1 SGHTA and CDR2 FQGNSA. V gave up 2 bases and J gave up 4 bases, with 12 bases separating them. In DNA, the CDR3 is TGTGCCAGCAGCTTATCATGGCGAGTTTACGAGCAGTACTTC. It is translated as CASSLSWRVYEQYF. Combining the CDR3 with reference TRBV7-2 and TRBJ2-7 gives the whole variable domain GAGVSQSPSNKVTEKGKDVELRCDPISGHTALYWYRQSLGQGLEFLIYFQGNSAPDKSGLPSDRFSAERTGGSVSTLTIQRTQQEDSAVYLCASSLSWRVYEQYFGPGTRLTVT.

Many counts were recorded for this clonotype. The gene calls are TRBV3-1 and TRBJ2-7; tentatively, D is TRBD1 (5 bases). Germline loops: CDR1 LGHDT, CDR2 YNNKEL (reference sequence). This CDR3 has 14 amino acids. The V and J ends lost 2 bases and 5 bases respectively, with 13 bases between them. CDR3 sequence reads: CASSQTSGRDEQYF. Here the CDR3 DNA reads TGTGCCAGCAGCCAAACTTCAGGGCGCGACGAGCAGTACTTC.

This clonotype was seen repeatedly, ten times or more. The V gene is TRBV20-1, the J gene TRBJ1-2, with D possibly matching TRBD1 (6 bases). The CDR3 has 9 amino acids. Per germline, CDR1 DFQATT and CDR2 SNEGSKA (reference sequence). Trimming removed 5 bases from V and 9 bases from J, with 7 bases in between. The CDR3 is CSADRSYTF. The CDR3 coding sequence is TGCAGTGCTGACAGGAGCTACACCTTC.

This clonotype has ten or more counts. The V call is TRBV20-1, the J call TRBJ1-1; 7 bases agree with TRBD1. Germline-derived CDR1 and CDR2 are DFQATT and SNEGSKA (reference sequence). This CDR3 has 13 residues. J was trimmed by 3 bases and V by 2 bases; bases with no gene match: 3. CDR3 sequence reads: CSARRQGDTEAFF. CDR3 bases: TGCAGTGCTAGACGGCAGGGGGACACTGAAGCTTTCTTT.

This clonotype was found many times. V usage is TRBV5-1 and J usage is TRBJ1-1; D gene uncertain. This CDR3 spans 15 amino acids. Germline-derived CDR1 and CDR2 are SGHRS and YFSETQ. V lost 1 base to trimming and J lost 5 bases, with 15 bases between them. The CDR3 region is CASSLSSQAGTEAFF. CDR3 coding DNA: TGCGCCAGCAGCTTGAGTTCGCAGGCCGGTACTGAAGCTTTCTTT. Based on the CDR3 plus reference TRBV5-1 and TRBJ1-1, the full variable domain is KAGVTQTPRYLIKTRGQQVTLSCSPISGHRSVSWYQQTPGQGLQFLFEYFSETQRNKGNFPGRFSGRQFSNSRSEMNVSTLELGDSALYLCASSLSSQAGTEAFFGQGTRLTVV.

This clonotype was counted ten times or more. The V call is TRBV5-5, the J call TRBJ2-7; unclear D gene. The CDR3 runs to 13 residues. Germline CDR1 is SGHKS and CDR2 is YYEKEE (reference sequence). With 0 bases removed from V and 4 bases from J, the gap between germline ends came to 8 bases. This chain's CDR3 is CASSLDIDYEQYF. In DNA, the CDR3 is TGTGCCAGCAGCTTGGACATCGATTACGAGCAGTACTTC.

This clonotype was seen many times. The chain links TRBV2 to TRBJ2-7; no clear D. The CDR3 extends over 13 amino acids. Between the trimmed V and J ends, which lost 8 bases and 7 bases, there was a span of 18 bases. Germline assignment: CDR1 SNHLY and CDR2 FYNNEI. DNA of the CDR3: TGTGCCAGCCAGGTAACGGGTGGAAGTGAGCAGTACTTC. Translating it yields CASQVTGGSEQYF.

This clonotype was seen at least ten times. J is TRBJ1-2 and V is TRBV12-3 or TRBV12-4; D possibly corresponds to TRBD1 (5 bases). V lost 6 bases, J lost 1 base, and 12 bases lay in between. This CDR3 is 14 amino acids long. CDR3 sequence reads: CASSPGSGNYGYTF. In nucleotides, the CDR3 is TGTGCCAGCAGCCCAGGGTCGGGTAACTATGGCTACACCTTC.

The chain links TRBV6-1 to TRBJ2-5; 10 positions match TRBD2. The junction had 4 bases not matched to a gene; V was cut back by 6 bases and J by 3 bases. The CDR3 length is 14 residues. Germline lookup yields CDR1 MNHNS and CDR2 SASEGT. The chain's CDR3 is CASRTGTSEETQYF. CDR3 DNA: TGTGCCAGCAGGACCGGGACTAGCGAAGAGACCCAGTACTTC.

This clonotype was picked up a small number of times. V is TRBV7-2 and J is TRBJ2-1, with 8 nucleotides matching TRBD2. Germline values: CDR1 SGHTA, CDR2 FQGNSA. There are 15 residues in the CDR3. V shed 8 bases and J 0 bases; nucleotides not matched to a gene: 6. CDR3 DNA: TGTGCCAGCGTACAGGCGGGGGGCTCCTACAATGAGCAGTTCTTC. Protein product: CASVQAGGSYNEQFF. The full variable domain, with the rest looked up from reference TRBV7-2 and TRBJ2-1, is GAGVSQSPSNKVTEKGKDVELRCDPISGHTALYWYRQSLGQGLEFLIYFQGNSAPDKSGLPSDRFSAERTGGSVSTLTIQRTQQEDSAVYLCASVQAGGSYNEQFFGPGTRLTVL.

The chain recombines TRBV29-1 with TRBJ2-3; 10 nucleotides line up with TRBD1. Losses at the gene ends were 3 bases for V and 6 bases for J; bases not matched to a gene: 3. Germline V lookup: CDR1 SQVTM, CDR2 ANQGSEA. This CDR3 spans 13 amino acids. The CDR3 loop is CSVEGQGTDTQYF. The CDR3 DNA reads TGCAGCGTTGAGGGACAGGGGACCGATACGCAGTATTTT.

This clonotype was seen ten or more times. V usage is TRBV5-1 and J usage is TRBJ1-5; D unresolved. CDR3 length: 15 residues. V gave up 2 bases and J gave up 0 bases, with 9 bases separating them. The V gene's germline CDR1 is SGHRS and CDR2 YFSETQ. CDR3 sequence reads: CASSFNSGSNQPQHF. The CDR3 DNA is TGCGCCAGCAGCTTCAACTCCGGTAGCAATCAGCCCCAGCATTTT. Drawing the rest from reference TRBV5-1 and TRBJ1-5, the complete variable domain is KAGVTQTPRYLIKTRGQQVTLSCSPISGHRSVSWYQQTPGQGLQFLFEYFSETQRNKGNFPGRFSGRQFSNSRSEMNVSTLELGDSALYLCASSFNSGSNQPQHFGDGTRLSIL.

There are many counts of this clonotype. The chain links TRBV12-3 or TRBV12-4 to TRBJ2-3; D ambiguous. V gave up 3 bases and J gave up 0 bases, with 10 bases separating them. CDR3 length: 15 amino acids. Here the CDR3 DNA reads TGTGCCAGCAGTTTGGGCAGCAAAAGCACAGATACGCAGTATTTT. This encodes CASSLGSKSTDTQYF.

The chain carries TRBV18 and TRBJ2-2; TRBD2 aligns across 7 bases. Trimming cost V 3 bases and J 1 base; bases outside gene matches: 20. Per germline, CDR1 KGHSH and CDR2 LQKENI. CDR3 length: 21 residues. This chain's CDR3 is CASSPAGREGGSIGNTGELFF. In DNA form, the CDR3 reads TGTGCCAGCTCACCGGCCGGCAGGGAAGGCGGGAGTATCGGGAACACCGGGGAGCTGTTTTTT.

This clonotype was recorded many times. The CDR3 here is CASSSGQALEYTF. In nucleotides, the CDR3 is TGCGCCAGCAGCTCGGGACAGGCCCTCGAGTACACCTTC. V is TRBV5-1 and J is TRBJ1-2; 8 bases are a match to TRBD1. The CDR3 loop spans 13 amino acids. Trimming at V came to 3 bases and at J to 11 bases, leaving 9 bases not matched to a gene. The germline gives CDR1 SGHRS, CDR2 YFSETQ.

This clonotype was observed many times. The chain uses TRBV10-3 and TRBJ2-4; 12 nucleotides line up with TRBD1. The CDR3 has 15 amino acids. V lost 2 bases and J lost 6; bases outside the gene matches: 2. Per germline, CDR1 ENHRY and CDR2 SYGVKD. The CDR3 loop is CAISEGTGGGNIQYF. CDR3 DNA sequence: TGTGCCATCAGTGAGGGGACAGGGGGCGGAAACATTCAGTACTTC.

This clonotype showed up many times. The CDR3 region is CSARDLTGNVYGYTF. The CDR3 DNA reads TGCAGTGCTAGAGATCTTACAGGGAACGTTTATGGCTACACCTTC. The chain combines TRBV20-1 with TRBJ1-2, with TRBD1 as a possible D gene (6 bases). Germline CDR1 DFQATT, CDR2 SNEGSKA (reference sequence). Trimming cost V 0 bases and J 5 bases, with 16 bases left between them. The CDR3 contains 15 residues.

This clonotype has at least ten counts. The V and J genes are TRBV20-1 and TRBJ2-4; 10 bases are a match to TRBD1. V was clipped by 5 bases and J by 8 bases; unmatched bases: 0. CDR1 is DFQATT and CDR2 is SNEGSKA in the germline V gene (reference sequence). The CDR3 is 11 amino acids. CDR3 region: CSAGTGDIQYF. In DNA, the CDR3 is TGCAGTGCTGGGACAGGGGACATTCAGTACTTC.

This clonotype has a count of ten or more. V and J are TRBV14 and TRBJ2-5; D tentatively reads TRBD1 or TRBD2 (5 bases each). The CDR3 is 15 residues long. CDR1 and CDR2 (germline): SGHDN, FVKESK. V shed 3 bases and J shed 7 bases, with 18 bases lying between them. The CDR3 region has the DNA TGTGCCAGCAGCCACTATCCGGGACGGAGAGGGACCCAGTACTTC. It translates to CASSHYPGRRGTQYF.

This clonotype was observed at least ten times. The genes are TRBV5-1 and TRBJ2-1; unclear D gene. This CDR3 region has 14 residues. The germline gives CDR1 SGHRS, CDR2 YFSETQ. V was shortened by 6 bases and J by 0 bases, with 10 bases between the two germline ends. In DNA form, the CDR3 reads TGCGCCAGCAAAACATCCAGCTCCTACAATGAGCAGTTCTTC. Translating it yields CASKTSSSYNEQFF. Filled out from reference TRBV5-1 and TRBJ2-1, the complete variable domain reads KAGVTQTPRYLIKTRGQQVTLSCSPISGHRSVSWYQQTPGQGLQFLFEYFSETQRNKGNFPGRFSGRQFSNSRSEMNVSTLELGDSALYLCASKTSSSYNEQFFGPGTRLTVL.

Only a few counts were recorded for this clonotype. The genes are TRBV20-1 and TRBJ1-2; D remains unclear. Trimming cost V 6 bases and J 8 bases, with 19 bases left between them. The CDR3 covers 13 residues. CDR1 and CDR2 (germline): DFQATT, SNEGSKA (reference sequence). CDR3 amino acids: CSALTSREWGYTF. As DNA, the CDR3 is TGCAGTGCCTTAACTTCAAGGGAATGGGGCTACACCTTC.

This clonotype showed up many times. The V call is TRBV20-1, the J call TRBJ2-3, with 11 bases matching TRBD2. The V segment lost 8 bases and the J segment 0 bases; nucleotides outside the gene matches: 1. The CDR3 spans 13 residues. Germline V gene sequence: CDR1 DFQATT, CDR2 SNEGSKA (reference sequence). The CDR3 reads CSRTSGSTDTQYF. The CDR3 coding sequence is TGCAGTCGGACTAGCGGGAGCACAGATACGCAGTATTTT.